This T cell receptor beta chain was found in a study of blood T cells in healthy people across ages (dated by TCRdb to between 2015 and 2016). Background on the whole study: In model experiments, template switching captured about one uniquely barcoded TCR beta cDNA molecule for every two T cells. To track age-related changes in TCR beta repertoire diversity, the study relied on deep sequencing normalized with unique cDNA molecular identifiers. The donors were divided into four age groups: young (average about 15 years), middle-aged (almost 40), aged (approximately 59) and long-lived (around 80). Donors of different ages were randomly distributed across sequencing lanes to avoid experimental bias. For two donors (one aged 18 to 30 and one aged 80 or older), the study analyzed two additional independent replicas of 1 million unique cDNA reads from the same blood draw.

Here is what the overall study found, with its caveats: As age increased, observed TCR beta diversity per million T cells dropped in a roughly linear way, and a significant reduction was already evident by age about 40. Compared with the aged group, the long-lived group had more naive CD4+ T cells, fewer expanded clones and increased TCR diversity, suggesting age selection. Because donor CMV infection status was unknown, age-related changes in expanded clonotypes were potentially confounded. Estimates of total diversity from one million sequenced T cells were regarded as lower bounds and underestimates. There was a strong correlation between observed TCR beta diversity and the percentage of naive T cells measured by flow cytometry. Conclusive comparison of naive and antigen-experienced compartments was prevented by the profiling of bulk unsorted PBMCs.

The library was built by means of 5' RACE. The sequencer was an Illumina HiSeq 2500. A second PCR of about 6 to 11 cycles was run with a J-beta primer mix and a sample-barcoded 5' primer. A unique molecular identifier was introduced onto each TCR beta cDNA molecule by a template-switch 5' adaptor carrying 12 random nucleotides. Each sample yielded at least 2.5 million CDR3-containing paired-end reads. All of the RNA was converted into first-strand cDNA using the Mint cDNA synthesis kit, with a TRBC-specific oligonucleotide serving as the primer. Following uracil-DNA glycosylase treatment, a first 18-cycle PCR with universal primers M1SS and BC2_uni_R was performed on all cDNA. Processing in the source paper ran as follows. Normalization of each sample was performed by random selection of 1 million high-quality reads, each carrying a distinct molecular identifier. Instead of being binned into consensus sequences, reads with shared molecular identifiers were discarded. CDR3 identification, clonotype clustering and error correction used MiTCR with a Q25 quality threshold and the strictest error-elimination algorithm. Lower-bound total TCR beta diversity was estimated with a nonparametric unseen species model using Euler transformation. TCRdb's own reprocessing of the public reads used fastp at Q25 and MiXCR and kept productive beta chains. Each CDR3 protein gets just one entry, which takes the most common genes and DNA from the rows behind it. The V and J calls here are based on TCRdb, not the publication. The sample yields over a million distinct CDR3 sequences; 35% to 45% were counted once. The ten largest account for roughly 7.9% of the sample.

The CDR3, cysteine through phenylalanine, is 20 amino acids long. Only the CDR3 DNA is retained, 60 bases long and in frame from the first base. V trim: 3 bases; J trim: 0 bases; unmatched bases: 15. Via the germline V gene, CDR1 is KGHDR and CDR2 SFDVKD. The approximately 40 donors, aged roughly 6 to 95 years, were systemically healthy Caucasian individuals from Russia. Around 10 milliliters of peripheral blood were collected from each donor into EDTA-treated Vacutainer tubes. Ficoll-Paque density-gradient centrifugation was used to isolate PBMCs, with at least 6.5 million per sample. Total RNA was extracted from PBMCs with Trizol reagent, with at least 5 micrograms obtained per sample. The percentages of naive CD45RAhigh/CD27high T cells were determined by flow cytometry on a PBMC aliquot from every donor. About this clonotype itself: Its binding antigen is unknown. It has no much larger one-base neighbor in the sample; base qualities were not kept.

The TCR sequence derives from a woman under 30 in good health. Sequenced: blood. This sequence uses TRBV24-1 and TRBJ2-3, with 9 bases in between that match TRBD2. The CDR3 region reads CATSDPPMAGGPVSTDTQYF. In nucleotide form, the sequence is TGTGCCACCAGTGATCCCCCTATGGCGGGAGGGCCAGTGAGCACAGATACGCAGTATTTT.